One sample yielded the 2 T cell receptor beta chains listed below, sequenced in a study of shared clonotypes between healthy human individuals (dated by TCRdb to the early 2020s). The method behind the library was the immunoSEQ multiplex PCR assay. This is the immuneACCESS table as TCRdb keeps it, with only in-frame sequences that have V and J called. A part of the clones is gone; compared with another copy, unresolved V genes explain less than half, and the rest is unexplained. The table for this sample lists some 740,000 clones; about 91% of them were counted only once. The ten most abundant clones make up 20% to 30% of the sample. CD8 naive samples consisted of CD45RO-negative cells that were positively selected for CCR7, yielding a CD45RA+CCR7+ population without TemRA cells. Sequences were obtained from naive CD8+ T cells sorted from blood. In the paper's terms, the cell subset or site label means: CD45RA+CCR7+. These receptors all come from a man aged 25 to 40 in good health.

This chain uses TRBV28 with TRBJ2-7; the D gene is possibly TRBD2 (5 bases). Trimming removed 5 bases at V and 3 bases at J, with 14 bases between. Germline V lookup: CDR1 MDHEN, CDR2 SYDVKM. This CDR3 spans 14 amino acids. This chain's CDR3 is CASSKRVEGYEQYF. In nucleotides, the CDR3 is TGTGCCAGCAGTAAACGGGTAGAGGGCTACGAGCAGTACTTC.

This chain joins TRBV7-9 and TRBJ2-7, with unresolved D. CDR1 is SEHNR, CDR2 FQNEAQ, per germline (reference sequence). This CDR3 spans 14 amino acids. The V gene lost 5 bases and the J gene lost 1 base, with 12 bases spanning the gap. The CDR3 here is CASSPVQSSYEQYF. The CDR3 coding sequence is TGTGCCAGCAGCCCCGTCCAGTCATCCTACGAGCAGTACTTC.